The T cell receptor beta chain under discussion was sequenced for a study of cytomegalovirus exposure and HLA in healthy donors. Study-level points and caveats: In a later analysis, V- and J-gene trimming of beta chains associated with a DCLRE1C missense variant, replicated independently. Available immune exposure information was restricted to CMV serostatus only. In an earlier analysis, in about 530 donors, most V segments appeared productive either ~87% or ~30% of the time. A few chains tied to CMV proved CMV antigen-specific in vitro.

The PCR contained 60 Vbeta and 13 Jbeta primers. Profiled with immunoSEQ multiplex PCR; TCRdb holds only in-frame clones, not every one. The sample has 75,000 to 95,000 clones; 60% to 85% are singletons. Trimming left V 1 base short and J 6 bases short, with 12 bases between. The CDR3 length is 14 residues. Germline V CDR1 and CDR2: SGHAT, FQDESV (reference sequence). Concerning this clone itself: Its target is not known.

The material sequenced was PBMCs. This chain joins TRBV11-1 and TRBJ1-1, with D perhaps TRBD1 (5 bases). The TCR sequence derives from a woman between 40 and 50 years old in good health and CMV-seropositive. The CDR3 DNA sequence: TGTGCCAGCAGCTTAGTTGGGGCAGTCTCTGAAGCTTTCTTT. Protein sequence: CASSLVGAVSEAFF.